This T cell receptor beta chain was identified during a study of shared clonotypes between healthy human individuals. Per the germline V gene, CDR1 is GTSNPN and CDR2 is SVGIG (reference sequence). V was pared by 4 bases and J by 9 bases, with 14 bases between. This CDR3 is 12 amino acids long. Deep level was the assay's run setting. Method: immunoSEQ multiplex PCR; TCRdb's copy keeps in-frame clones and lacks some. Seen here are millions of clones, 95% observed once, and the top ten hold 0.1% to 0.15%. The V gene is TRBV30, the J gene TRBJ2-3; D ambiguous. The sample was naive CD4+ T cells sorted from blood. Subset in this sample: CD45RA+ positively selected. The receptor was isolated from a man between 18 and 35 years old in good health. CDR3 residues: CAWTPIEDTQYF. CDR3 sequence (DNA): TGTGCCTGGACGCCGATAGAGGACACGCAGTATTTT.